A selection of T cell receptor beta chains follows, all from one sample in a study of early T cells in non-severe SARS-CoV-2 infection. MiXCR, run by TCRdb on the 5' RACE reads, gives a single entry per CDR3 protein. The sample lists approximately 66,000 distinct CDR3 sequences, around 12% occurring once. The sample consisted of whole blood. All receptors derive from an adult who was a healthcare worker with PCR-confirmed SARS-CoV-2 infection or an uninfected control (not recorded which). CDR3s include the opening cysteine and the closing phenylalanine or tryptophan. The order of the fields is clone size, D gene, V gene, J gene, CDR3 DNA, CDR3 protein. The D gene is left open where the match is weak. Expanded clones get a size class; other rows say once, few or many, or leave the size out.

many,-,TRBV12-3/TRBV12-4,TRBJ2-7,TGTGCCAGTGCCGTATCCTACGAGCAGTACTTC,CASAVSYEQYF
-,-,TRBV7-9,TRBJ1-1,TGTGCCAGCAGCTTCCCCATAGTGAACACTGAAGCTTTCTTT,CASSFPIVNTEAFF
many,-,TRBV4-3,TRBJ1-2,TGCGCCAGCAGCCAAGAGGGGGCAGGGGGCTACACCTTC,CASSQEGAGGYTF
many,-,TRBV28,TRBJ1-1,TGTGCCAGCAGTTTCGTCGATCGAGGCGGCGAAGCTTTCTTT,CASSFVDRGGEAFF
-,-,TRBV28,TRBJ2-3,TGTGCCAGCAGCACAGATACGCAGTATTTT,CASSTDTQYF
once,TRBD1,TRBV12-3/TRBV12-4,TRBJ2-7,TGTGCCAGCAGTCTGACAGGGATCCCGGGGCAGTACTTC,CASSLTGIPGQYF
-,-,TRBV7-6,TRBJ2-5,TGTGCCAGCAGCCAGAATGGGGGGAGAACACAAGAGACCCAGTACTTC,CASSQNGGRTQETQYF
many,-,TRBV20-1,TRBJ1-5,TGCAGTGCACGGGACGTCAATCAGCCCCAGCATTTT,CSARDVNQPQHF
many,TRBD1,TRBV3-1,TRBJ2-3,TGTGCCAGCAGCCAAGAAGGGGGCCGCACAGATACGCAGTATTTT,CASSQEGGRTDTQYF
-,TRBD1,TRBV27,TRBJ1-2,TGTGCCAGCAGTCTGCGCCGTCCGACAGGGGAAGTAGGCTACACCTTC,CASSLRRPTGEVGYTF
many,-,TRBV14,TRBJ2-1,TGTGCCAGCAGCCAAGATCTTGGGGGTCATGAGCAGTTCTTC,CASSQDLGGHEQFF
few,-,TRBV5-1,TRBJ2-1,TGCGCCAGCAGCTCCTTAGCTGGTAGCTACAATGAGCAGTTCTTC,CASSSLAGSYNEQFF
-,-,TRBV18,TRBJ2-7,TGTGCCAGCTCACCACCGGGACAGCGGGAATACGAGCAGTACTTC,CASSPPGQREYEQYF
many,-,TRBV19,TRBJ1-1,TGTGCCAGTAGTATAATACCCGGGACTGAAGCTTTCTTT,CASSIIPGTEAFF
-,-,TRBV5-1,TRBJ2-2,TGCGCCAGCAGCTTGGAAGGGAACACCGGGGAGCTGTTTTTT,CASSLEGNTGELFF
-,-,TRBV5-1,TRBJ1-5,TGCGCCGGCAGCTTGGGGGGCTGGCAGCCCCAGCATTTT,CAGSLGGWQPQHF
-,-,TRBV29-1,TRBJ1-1,TGCAGCGTTGATATTACTACTGAAGCTTTCTTT,CSVDITTEAFF
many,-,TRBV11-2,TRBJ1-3,TGTGCCAGCAGCTTTGCTGGAAACACCATATATTTT,CASSFAGNTIYF
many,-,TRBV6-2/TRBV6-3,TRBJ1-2,TGTGCCAGCAGATACCATCCGGGAGCAGGCTATGGCTACACCTTC,CASRYHPGAGYGYTF
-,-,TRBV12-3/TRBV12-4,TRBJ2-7,TGTGCCAGCAGTTTGCTCCACTCGACAAACGAGCAGTACTTC,CASSLLHSTNEQYF
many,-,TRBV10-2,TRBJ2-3,TGCGCCAGCAGTGAGAGGCGGGGGCCAACAGATACGCAGTATTTT,CASSERRGPTDTQYF
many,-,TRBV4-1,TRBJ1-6,TGCGCCAGCAGGGTGCGGAGGTCTACGTTTTCACCCCTCCACTTT,CASRVRRSTFSPLHF
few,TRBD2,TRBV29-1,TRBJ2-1,TGCAGCGTTCCCCTAGCGGGGGAGCAGTTCTTC,CSVPLAGEQFF
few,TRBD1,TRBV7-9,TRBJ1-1,TGTGCCAGCAGCCGACAGGGAGGCCACACTGAAGCTTTCTTT,CASSRQGGHTEAFF
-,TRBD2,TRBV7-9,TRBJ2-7,TGTGCCAGCAGCCGGGACTATTTCTCCTACGAGCAGTACTTC,CASSRDYFSYEQYF
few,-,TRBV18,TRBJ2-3,TGTGCCAGCTCACCACCACTGAGAGATACGCAGTATTTT,CASSPPLRDTQYF
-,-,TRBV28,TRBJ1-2,TGTGCCAGCACCCCCCGCCGGGTGAACTATGGCTACACCTTC,CASTPRRVNYGYTF
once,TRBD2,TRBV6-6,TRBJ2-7,TGTGCCAGCAGATTAGCGGGAAGCTCCTACGAGCAGTACTTC,CASRLAGSSYEQYF
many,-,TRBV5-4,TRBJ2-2,TGTGCCAGCGAACGCACAGTCACCGGGGAGCTGTTTTTT,CASERTVTGELFF
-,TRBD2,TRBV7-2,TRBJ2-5,TGTGCCAGCAGCTTAGGAGGCGGGGGGCAAGAGACCCAGTACTTC,CASSLGGGGQETQYF
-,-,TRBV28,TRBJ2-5,TGTGCCAGCACCACAGTGGGCCAAGAGACCCAGTACTTC,CASTTVGQETQYF
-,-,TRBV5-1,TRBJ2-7,TGCGCCAGCAGCCCCCAAAACCCTTGGGAGCAGTACTTC,CASSPQNPWEQYF
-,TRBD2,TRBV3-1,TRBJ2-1,TGTGCCAGCAGCCAAGGGCTCCTAGCGGGAGGTCGGAATGAGCAGTTCTTC,CASSQGLLAGGRNEQFF
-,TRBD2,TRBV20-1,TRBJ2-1,TGCAGTGCTAGAAACTTAGCGGGAGGGGAGAGCTCCTACAATGAGCAGTTCTTC,CSARNLAGGESSYNEQFF
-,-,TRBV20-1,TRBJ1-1,TGCAGTGCCGTCCGAGAAGGTGGAGCTTTCTTT,CSAVREGGAFF
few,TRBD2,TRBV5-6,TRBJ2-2,TGTGCCAGCAGCTTACTAGCGGGAGCTAACACCGGGGAGCTGTTTTTT,CASSLLAGANTGELFF
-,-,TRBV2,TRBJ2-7,TGTGCCAGCAGGGCGGGACAGAAAGGCGAGCAGTACTTC,CASRAGQKGEQYF
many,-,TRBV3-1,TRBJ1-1,TGTGCCAGCAGCCAAGCCCGGACTGAAGCTTTCTTT,CASSQARTEAFF
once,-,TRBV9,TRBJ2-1,TGTGCCAGCAGCCCCTATCCGGCGGGGGAGCAGTTCTTC,CASSPYPAGEQFF
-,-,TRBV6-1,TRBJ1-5,TGTGCCAGCAAATGGGAGGGGAATCAGCCCCAGCATTTT,CASKWEGNQPQHF
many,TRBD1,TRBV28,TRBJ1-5,TGTGCCAGCAGTCCGGGACAGGGAGATCAGCCCCAGCATTTT,CASSPGQGDQPQHF
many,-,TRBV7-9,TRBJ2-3,TGTGCCAGCAGCTTAGAGTCACTCTCACATACGCAGTATTTT,CASSLESLSHTQYF
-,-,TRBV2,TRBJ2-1,TGTGCCAGCAGTGAAGGGGCTACTGGGGGTTACAATGAGCAGTTCTTC,CASSEGATGGYNEQFF
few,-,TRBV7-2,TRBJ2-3,TGTGCCAGCAGCTTTAGGAGAACAGATACGCAGTATTTT,CASSFRRTDTQYF
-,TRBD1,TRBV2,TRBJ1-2,TGTGCCAGCAGGGGACAGGGTTATGGCTACACCTTC,CASRGQGYGYTF
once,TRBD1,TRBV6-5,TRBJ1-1,TGTGCCAGCCGCAGGGGGCGAACGATGAACACTGAAGCTTTCTTT,CASRRGRTMNTEAFF
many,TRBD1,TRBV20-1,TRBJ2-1,TGCAGTGCTAAACTCACAGGGGGATACAATGAGCAGTTCTTC,CSAKLTGGYNEQFF
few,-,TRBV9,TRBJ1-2,TGTGCCAGCAGCGTAGGCCCCTCAACCTCCCTTAGCTATGGCTACACCTTC,CASSVGPSTSLSYGYTF
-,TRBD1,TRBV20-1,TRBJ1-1,TGCAGTGGGACCGGGACAGGGGGTGTTAGGGCTGAAGCTTTCTTT,CSGTGTGGVRAEAFF
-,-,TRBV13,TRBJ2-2,TGTGCCAGCAGACGTCCCGACAGCGACGCGAACACCGGGGAGCTGTTTTTT,CASRRPDSDANTGELFF
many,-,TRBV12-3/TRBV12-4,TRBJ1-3,TGTGCCAGCACCTCACAACGCCTTGGGGGAAACACCATATATTTT,CASTSQRLGGNTIYF
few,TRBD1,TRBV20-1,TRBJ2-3,TGCAGTACACAGGGGCATGGGACAGATACGCAGTATTTT,CSTQGHGTDTQYF
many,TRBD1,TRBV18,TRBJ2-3,TGTGCCAGCTCACTGGGGACAGGGAGCACAGATACGCAGTATTTT,CASSLGTGSTDTQYF